This T cell receptor (beta chain) comes out of a study of blood T cell repertoires in COVID-19. As for the study in general: Spain, Italy and the United States supplied samples that represented acute and convalescent COVID-19. PBMCs, B-cell-depleted T cells, or T cells were the source of the cDNA or gDNA that made up the material.

In the authors' workflow: Amplification from reference gene primers served as the basis for estimated nucleated cell counts. Repertoires were generated with immunoSEQ multiplex PCR, while TCRdb's copy carries only in-frame clones and drops some. V, J and clone size reflect that table, while D and trimming were determined from the DNA. This table has 70,000 to 90,000 clones, roughly 86% appearing once. The V and J ends lost 0 bases and 2 bases respectively, with 11 bases between them. There are 15 residues in the CDR3. The V gene's germline CDR1 is SGHRS and CDR2 YFSETQ. This clone appeared a single time.

This sequence originates from a man aged 80 or over with active or convalescent COVID-19. This sequence joins TRBV5-1 and TRBJ1-1; maybe TRBD1 (5 bases). Material: peripheral blood. The CDR3 protein is CASSLAAGLNTEAFF. The DNA of the CDR3 is TGCGCCAGCAGCTTGGCCGCGGGGCTAAACACTGAAGCTTTCTTT.